What follows are 5 T cell receptor beta chains derived from one specimen sequenced in a study of CD8 T cells in Susac syndrome. Reverse transcription of roughly 0.5 to 1 ug RNA was carried out with random hexamers. One entry per CDR3 protein results from TCRdb running MiXCR on the immunoSEQ multiplex PCR reads. Altogether around 190,000 distinct CDR3 sequences are present, 95% being singletons, with the ten largest covering approximately 0.094%. The sample comprised CD4+ T cells from PBMCs. The source is a human donor in good health.

V usage is TRBV29-1 and J usage is TRBJ1-2; the D gene is possibly TRBD1 (5 bases). V dropped 6 bases and J dropped 4 bases, with 12 bases sitting between them. Germline CDR1 is SQVTM and CDR2 is ANQGSEA. The CDR3 has 12 amino acids. CDR3 DNA: TGCAGCGTGCTGCGTGGGGGCTATGGCTACACCTTC. Translated, it gives CSVLRGGYGYTF.

This rearrangement joins TRBV20-1 to TRBJ2-2, with D tentatively TRBD2 (6 bases). CDR1 and CDR2 from the germline V gene are DFQATT and SNEGSKA (reference sequence). The CDR3 contains 14 residues. The V end lost 3 bases, the J end lost 5 bases, and 13 bases lay between the germline ends. The CDR3 sequence: CSASGLASTGELFF. The CDR3 DNA reads as TGCAGTGCTAGTGGTCTAGCGAGTACCGGGGAGCTGTTTTTT.

The rearrangement links TRBV3-1 to TRBJ1-1, with D unclear. V shed 1 base and J shed 0 bases, with 9 bases lying between them. The CDR3 runs to 15 residues. Germline V gene data show CDR1 as LGHDT and CDR2 as YNNKEL (reference sequence). In DNA, the CDR3 is TGTGCCAGCAGCCAAGTAGCCACCTTGAACACTGAAGCTTTCTTT. This codes for CASSQVATLNTEAFF. The complete variable domain, with remaining parts taken from reference TRBV3-1 and TRBJ1-1, reads DTAVSQTPKYLVTQMGNDKSIKCEQNLGHDTMYWYKQDSKKFLKIMFSYNNKELIINETVPNRFSPKSPDKAHLNLHINSLELGDSAVYFCASSQVATLNTEAFFGQGTRLTVV.

The chain combines TRBV29-1 with TRBJ1-4; 10 positions match TRBD1. The trim removed 7 bases at V and 3 bases at J, leaving 5 bases unmatched. Germline V gene data show CDR1 as SQVTM and CDR2 as ANQGSEA. CDR3 length: 14 amino acids. CDR3 DNA: TGCAGCGCCTCAGGGACAGGGGCTAATGAAAAACTGTTTTTT. Encoded protein: CSASGTGANEKLFF.

This chain uses TRBV9 with TRBJ2-5; 7 nucleotides agree with TRBD2. After removal of 4 bases from V and 1 base from J, the junction contained 7 bases not matched to a gene. Germline lookup yields CDR1 SGDLS and CDR2 YYNGEE. This CDR3 comprises 15 residues. DNA of the CDR3: TGTGCCAGCAGCATTGGGACTACCCTCCAAGAGACCCAGTACTTC. Protein sequence: CASSIGTTLQETQYF.